Listed here are 32 T cell receptor beta chains from one sample, sequenced in a study of blood T cell repertoires in COVID-19. Clones were read by immunoSEQ multiplex PCR, and TCRdb kept only the in-frame ones, dropping some. The data contain 250,000 to 350,000 clones, about 90% of them seen just once; the ten biggest clones take up 5.5% to 6%. The sequencing sample was made of PBMCs or T cells enriched from blood (not recorded which). The receptor source for this set is a woman in her twenties or thirties who had recovered from COVID-19.

The V gene is TRBV5-4, the J gene TRBJ2-4, with TRBD2 matching 9 bases. J lost 1 base, V lost 0 bases, and 8 bases had no gene match. Germline CDR1 reads SGHNT; CDR2 reads YYREEE (reference sequence). The CDR3 is 18 amino acids. CDR3 amino acids: CASSLGPAGGPAKNIQYF. For the CDR3, the DNA is TGTGCCAGCAGCTTGGGCCCCGCGGGGGGGCCGGCCAAAAACATTCAGTACTTC.

This chain uses TRBV3-1 (or the pseudogene TRBV3-2) with TRBJ1-2; D is perhaps TRBD1 (6 bases). This CDR3 comprises 17 residues. Germline values: CDR1 LGHDT, CDR2 YNNKEL (reference sequence). Trimming took 2 bases from V and 8 from J, leaving 24 bases between them. The CDR3 DNA is TGTGCCAGCAGCCAATCGCGCCCGGCGGGGGGCGGGTGGGGCTACACCTTC. Translation: CASSQSRPAGGGWGYTF.

The chain employs TRBV15 and TRBJ2-1, with TRBD2 matching over 11 bases. The CDR3 contains 17 residues. Germline V CDR1 and CDR2: LNHNV, YYDKDF (reference sequence). Trimming cost V 0 bases and J 9 bases; bases outside gene matches: 10. This CDR3 is CATSRDSPDLAGGEQFF. Here the CDR3 DNA reads TGTGCCACCAGCAGAGATAGTCCAGACCTAGCGGGGGGTGAGCAGTTCTTC.

The chain is built from TRBV30 and TRBJ1-6, with D tentatively TRBD1 (6 bases). V lost 3 bases, J lost 7 bases, and 16 bases lay in between. Germline loops: CDR1 GTSNPN, CDR2 SVGIG (reference sequence). This CDR3 has 15 amino acids. The chain's CDR3 is CAWRGKGGPNSPLHF. The CDR3 nucleotides read TGTGCCTGGAGGGGGAAGGGGGGGCCAAATTCACCCCTCCACTTT. The variable domain in full, with the rest retrieved from reference TRBV30 and TRBJ1-6, is SQTIHQWPATLVQPVGSPLSLECTVEGTSNPNLYWYRQAAGRGLQLLFYSVGIGQISSEVPQNLSASRPQDRQFILSSKKLLLSDSGFYLCAWRGKGGPNSPLHFGNGTRLTVT.

This chain uses TRBV2 with TRBJ1-5; D ambiguous. The CDR3 totals 13 residues. Trimming stripped 6 bases from V and 0 bases from J, with 6 bases between. Germline CDR1 is SNHLY and CDR2 is FYNNEI. CDR3 sequence reads: CASSVDSNQPQHF. The CDR3 region has the DNA TGTGCCAGCAGCGTAGATAGCAATCAGCCCCAGCATTTT.

The chain combines TRBV12-3 or TRBV12-4 with TRBJ1-1; possible D gene TRBD1, 5 bases. The CDR3 has 13 residues. Trimming removed 6 bases at V and 7 bases at J, with 15 bases between. In DNA form, the CDR3 reads TGTGCCAGCAGAAGACCCGGGGGGGGTGAAGCTTTCTTT. Its translation: CASRRPGGGEAFF.

V gene TRBV6-5 combines with J gene TRBJ2-3, with D possibly TRBD2 on 6 matching bases. Trimming shortened V by 2 bases and J by 4 bases, and 7 bases separated the two germline ends. The CDR3 covers 13 residues. Per the germline V gene, CDR1 is MNHEY and CDR2 is SVGAGI. The CDR3 is CASSYAGSDTQYF. CDR3 coding DNA: TGTGCCAGCAGTTACGCGGGGTCAGATACGCAGTATTTT.

The V and J genes are TRBV19 and TRBJ2-3, with 9 bases that match TRBD2. V was pared by 4 bases and J by 0 bases, with 2 bases of the junction left unmatched. This CDR3 has 15 residues. Looked up from germline, CDR1 is LNHDA and CDR2 is SQIVND (reference sequence). For the CDR3, the DNA is TGTGCCAGTAGTACTCTAGCGGGGAGCACAGATACGCAGTATTTT. Translation gives CASSTLAGSTDTQYF. The whole variable domain, remainder taken from reference TRBV19 and TRBJ2-3, is DGGITQSPKYLFRKEGQNVTLSCEQNLNHDAMYWYRQDPGQGLRLIYYSQIVNDFQKGDIAEGYSVSREKKESFPLTVTSAQKNPTAFYLCASSTLAGSTDTQYFGPGTRLTVL.

This clone was seen just once. This chain connects TRBV10-3 to TRBJ1-2; 9 positions agree with TRBD1. V trimming: 2 bases; J trimming: 4 bases; junction bases outside the gene matches: 8. The CDR3 has 16 amino acids. Germline lookup yields CDR1 ENHRY and CDR2 SYGVKD. CDR3 sequence: CAISEVGTGGTYGYTF. The CDR3 DNA reads TGTGCCATCAGTGAGGTGGGAACAGGGGGCACCTATGGCTACACCTTC.

Only a few counts were recorded for this clone. The chain couples TRBV4-3 to TRBJ2-1, with 11 positions matching TRBD2. After removal of 3 bases from V and 3 bases from J, the junction contained 1 base not matched to a gene. The CDR3 runs 15 residues. The germline CDR1 and CDR2 sequences are LGHNA and YSLEER. CDR3 in amino acids: CASSQTSGDYNEQFF. CDR3 in DNA: TGCGCCAGCAGCCAGACTAGCGGGGACTACAATGAGCAGTTCTTC.

The chain joins TRBV4-2 to TRBJ2-1; TRBD2 agrees at 10 bases. The J segment lost 8 bases and the V segment lost 0 bases, leaving 7 bases of the junction unmatched. CDR1 LGHNA and CDR2 YNFKEQ come from the germline V gene. The CDR3 has 16 amino acids. For the CDR3, the DNA is TGTGCCAGCAGCCAAGAGATGATAGCGGGGGGAGATGAGCAGTTCTTC. Translating gives CASSQEMIAGGDEQFF.

Comment on this clone: This CDR3 is also generated by other DNA sequences in the sample. This sequence joins TRBV18 and TRBJ1-4; D is unresolved. V lost 1 base and J 0 bases, leaving 6 bases between the germline ends. There are 15 residues in the CDR3. Germline loops: CDR1 KGHSH, CDR2 LQKENI. The chain's CDR3 is CASSPQGATNEKLFF. CDR3 DNA sequence: TGTGCCAGCTCACCACAGGGAGCAACTAATGAAAAACTGTTTTTT.

This chain joins TRBV27 and TRBJ1-1; 8 bases are a match to TRBD1. The CDR3 is 15 amino acids. With V trimmed by 5 bases and J by 5 bases, 10 bases remained unmatched. Looked up from germline, CDR1 is MNHEY and CDR2 is SMNVEV (reference sequence). This chain's CDR3 is CASSHRRQGYTEAFF. CDR3 DNA: TGTGCCAGCAGTCACCGACGACAGGGGTATACTGAAGCTTTCTTT.

This clone was seen once. The chain combines TRBV2 with TRBJ1-1, with D perhaps TRBD1 (5 bases). The V gene's germline CDR1 is SNHLY and CDR2 FYNNEI. The ends were cut back, 4 bases at V and 1 base at J, with 13 bases in the middle. The CDR3 is 15 amino acids. The CDR3 DNA sequence: TGTGCCAGCAGTGGGTCCCGGGGGGGGAACACTGAAGCTTTCTTT. Translated: CASSGSRGGNTEAFF.

This clone was detected only once. This chain joins TRBV5-1 and TRBJ1-5, with 7 bases that match TRBD1. Germline V CDR1 and CDR2: SGHRS, YFSETQ. V gave up 0 bases and J gave up 5 bases; unmatched junction bases: 5. The CDR3 consists of 15 residues. In DNA form, the CDR3 reads TGCGCCAGCAGCTTGGAGGCAGGGGGTGATCAGCCCCAGCATTTT. This encodes CASSLEAGGDQPQHF.

This clone has a handful of counts. The chain is built from TRBV9 and TRBJ1-1; weak D call: TRBD1 (6 bases). This CDR3 spans 13 amino acids. Germline assignment: CDR1 SGDLS and CDR2 YYNGEE. V was cut by 3 bases and J by 4 bases, with 10 bases left in between. In DNA form, the CDR3 reads TGTGCCAGCAGCGGGGAGGGGGTCACTGAAGCTTTCTTT. Translated, it gives CASSGEGVTEAFF.

CDR3 protein: CASSQGRGGYEQYF. The CDR3 DNA follows: TGTGCCAGCAGCCAAGGGCGGGGGGGGTACGAGCAGTACTTC. This rearrangement joins TRBV3-1 (or the pseudogene TRBV3-2) to TRBJ2-7; 9 bases line up with TRBD2. V was pared by 1 base and J by 4 bases, with 2 bases of the junction left unmatched. Germline V CDR1 and CDR2: LGHDT, YNNKEL (reference sequence). There are 14 residues in the CDR3.

V is TRBV5-1 and J is TRBJ1-3; a possible D gene is TRBD1 (5 bases). V was cut by 3 bases and J by 0 bases, with 16 bases left in between. The CDR3 is 17 residues long. The germline gives CDR1 SGHRS, CDR2 YFSETQ. CDR3 residues: CASSSRVGANSGNTIYF. CDR3 coding DNA: TGCGCCAGCAGCTCCCGTGTAGGGGCAAACTCTGGAAACACCATATATTTT.

A single count supports this clone. This chain uses TRBV7-2 with TRBJ1-1; 10 bases are shared with TRBD1. The CDR3 contains 13 residues. Germline CDR1 reads SGHTA; CDR2 reads FQGNSA. J gave up 5 bases and V 4 bases, and 1 base lay outside the gene matches. CDR3 DNA: TGTGCCAGCAGCTCGGACAGGGGGACTGAAGCTTTCTTT. Translating gives CASSSDRGTEAFF.

The chain joins TRBV7-2 to TRBJ1-1; 8 nucleotides match TRBD1. Trimming cost V 5 bases and J 4 bases; bases outside gene matches: 9. This CDR3 has 15 amino acids. Per the germline V gene, CDR1 is SGHTA and CDR2 is FQGNSA. CDR3 sequence: CASSSRDRWTTEAFF. The CDR3, as DNA: TGTGCCAGCAGCAGCCGGGACAGGTGGACCACTGAAGCTTTCTTT.

The chain is built from TRBV18 and TRBJ1-5; possible D gene TRBD1, 5 bases. Germline CDR1 reads KGHSH; CDR2 reads LQKENI. Trimming pared 1 base from V and 3 bases from J, leaving 10 bases between. This CDR3 has 15 amino acids. The CDR3 protein is CASSPRGTSNQPQHF. CDR3 DNA: TGTGCCAGCTCACCACGCGGGACTTCCAATCAGCCCCAGCATTTT. Full variable domain (remainder filled in from reference TRBV18 and TRBJ1-5): NAGVMQNPRHLVRRRGQEARLRCSPMKGHSHVYWYRQLPEEGLKFMVYLQKENIIDESGMPKERFSAEFPKEGPSILRIQQVVRGDSAAYFCASSPRGTSNQPQHFGDGTRLSIL.

The rearrangement uses TRBV5-6 and TRBJ2-5, with a weak D call TRBD2 (6 bases). This CDR3 has 14 amino acids. Germline CDR1 and CDR2: SGHDT and YYEEEE. Trimming took 1 base from V and 5 from J, leaving 12 bases between them. CDR3 coding DNA: TGTGCCAGCAGCTTGTGGAGGGCTAGGGAGACCCAGTACTTC. Its translation: CASSLWRARETQYF.

The CDR3 nucleotides read TGTGCCAGCAGTCCGACAGGTAACACTGAAGCTTTCTTT. This codes for CASSPTGNTEAFF. V and J are TRBV28 and TRBJ1-1, with a tentative D call TRBD1 (6 bases). The length of the CDR3 is 13 residues. CDR1 and CDR2 (germline): MDHEN, SYDVKM. Trimming left V 5 bases short and J 2 bases short, with 9 bases between.

The chain couples TRBV11-3 to TRBJ2-3; 10 bases line up with TRBD2. V lost 5 bases to trimming and J lost 1 base; unmatched junction nucleotides: 3. The length of the CDR3 is 15 residues. Germline CDR1 is SGHNT and CDR2 is YENEEA. Here the CDR3 reads CASSPGTSGTDTQYF. The CDR3, as DNA: TGTGCCAGCAGCCCCGGGACTAGCGGCACAGATACGCAGTATTTT. The complete variable domain, with remaining parts taken from reference TRBV11-3 and TRBJ2-3, reads EAGVVQSPRYKIIEKKQPVAFWCNPISGHNTLYWYLQNLGQGPELLIRYENEEAVDDSQLPKDRFSAERLKGVDSTLKIQPAELGDSAVYLCASSPGTSGTDTQYFGPGTRLTVL.

This clone has a handful of counts. The chain couples TRBV7-2 to TRBJ1-2, with unresolved D. V was pared by 7 bases and J by 2 bases, with 8 bases between. CDR1 SGHTA and CDR2 FQGNSA come from the germline V gene. This CDR3 region has 12 residues. CDR3 amino acids: CASTGGNYGYTF. The DNA of the CDR3 is TGTGCCAGCACAGGAGGCAACTATGGCTACACCTTC.

The V gene is TRBV9, the J gene TRBJ2-1, with a tentative D call TRBD2 (5 bases). Trimming stripped 4 bases from V and 0 bases from J, with 14 bases between. The CDR3 totals 16 residues. The V gene's germline CDR1 is SGDLS and CDR2 YYNGEE. The chain's CDR3 is CASSPRTGSSYNEQFF. The CDR3 nucleotides read TGTGCCAGCAGCCCCCGGACGGGGAGCTCCTACAATGAGCAGTTCTTC.

CDR3 sequence reads: CASRGTARGEKLFF. The CDR3 bases are TGTGCCAGCAGGGGGACAGCGAGGGGTGAAAAACTGTTTTTT. The V call is TRBV6-5, the J call TRBJ1-4; 7 bases align to TRBD1. The CDR3 runs 14 residues. V was clipped by 6 bases and J by 7 bases; unmatched bases: 8. Germline CDR1 MNHEY, CDR2 SVGAGI.

This chain uses TRBV7-9 with TRBJ2-7; D uncertain. Deletions cut 1 base from V and 2 bases from J, with 6 bases between. The CDR3 covers 13 residues. CDR1 and CDR2 from the germline V gene are SEHNR and FQNEAQ (reference sequence). For the CDR3, the DNA is TGTGCCAGCAGCTTAGGAGTGCCCTACGAGCAGTACTTC. Its protein product is CASSLGVPYEQYF.

The chain uses TRBV6-5 and TRBJ1-1; possible D gene TRBD1, 6 bases. Per the germline V gene, CDR1 is MNHEY and CDR2 is SVGAGI. This CDR3 has 14 residues. The germline V and J ends were trimmed by 6 bases and 5 bases, with 16 bases remaining between them. Here the CDR3 reads CASRPDRAGTEAFF. The CDR3 region has the DNA TGTGCCAGCAGGCCGGACAGAGCGGGGACTGAAGCTTTCTTT.

This clone occurred once. This rearrangement joins TRBV30 to TRBJ1-1, with D possibly being TRBD1 (5 bases). The CDR3 sequence is 13 residues long. In germline, CDR1 is GTSNPN, CDR2 SVGIG (reference sequence). V was clipped by 3 bases and J by 10 bases, with 18 bases between them. Here the CDR3 DNA reads TGTGCCTGGAGAGCCGGGGGAGGTGATCGAGCTTTCTTT. Its protein is CAWRAGGGDRAFF.

V gene TRBV3-1 (or the pseudogene TRBV3-2) combines with J gene TRBJ2-5, with D perhaps TRBD2 (7 bases). V was clipped by 0 bases and J by 2 bases, with 19 bases between them. This CDR3 has 18 residues. The germline V gene encodes CDR1 LGHDT and CDR2 YNNKEL (reference sequence). This CDR3 reads CASSQDPRGGGRQETQYF. The CDR3 DNA follows: TGTGCCAGCAGCCAAGATCCCCGGGGAGGGGGGCGTCAAGAGACCCAGTACTTC.

The chain employs TRBV6-5 and TRBJ1-1; D uncertain. Trimming removed 5 bases at V and 1 base at J, with 14 bases between. Germline assignment: CDR1 MNHEY and CDR2 SVGAGI. This CDR3 spans 15 amino acids. The CDR3 DNA follows: TGTGCCAGCAGTAACCCGGCGGCAGCGAACACTGAAGCTTTCTTT. This encodes CASSNPAAANTEAFF.